The 30 T cell receptor beta chains in this list originate from one sample, sequenced in a study of PD-L1 blockade in urothelial cancer. The protocol was immunoSEQ multiplex PCR, while the TCRdb copy is restricted to in-frame clones and leaves out a portion. Here the sample spans about 49,000 clones, more than 65% being singletons. Regarding time point: pretreatment peripheral blood. This specimen consisted of PBMCs, obtained around atezolizumab (anti-PD-L1) treatment. The receptors stem from a man in his 70s with urothelial cancer.

The chain employs TRBV29-1 and TRBJ2-2; 12 bases are a match to TRBD1. The CDR3 runs 14 residues. The J segment lost 4 bases and the V segment lost 5 bases, leaving 2 bases of the junction unmatched. Per the germline V gene, CDR1 is SQVTM and CDR2 is ANQGSEA. The CDR3 coding sequence is TGCAGCGTTCGGGACAGGGGGCGCACCGGGGAGCTGTTTTTT. Protein product: CSVRDRGRTGELFF.

This chain uses TRBV7-2 with TRBJ2-7; TRBD1 agrees at 8 bases. The V and J ends lost 4 bases and 3 bases, in that order; junction bases with no gene match: 8. This CDR3 has 15 amino acids. Per germline, CDR1 SGHTA and CDR2 FQGNSA. The CDR3, as DNA: TGTGCCAGCAGCTCCGACAGGGGTGCGGGCTACGAGCAGTACTTC. It yields the protein CASSSDRGAGYEQYF.

This clone showed up just once. The rearrangement uses TRBV19 and TRBJ2-4; 10 bases map to TRBD2. The CDR3 sequence is 11 residues long. After removal of 7 bases from V and 15 bases from J, the junction contained 6 bases not matched to a gene. Germline V gene lookup returns CDR1 LNHDA and CDR2 SQIVND (reference sequence). The CDR3 loop is CASTAGGPRYF. The CDR3 nucleotides read TGTGCCAGTACAGCGGGAGGGCCGCGGTACTTC.

V and J are TRBV28 and TRBJ2-7; maybe TRBD1 (6 bases). From germline, CDR1 is MDHEN and CDR2 SYDVKM. The ends were cut back, 5 bases at V and 3 bases at J, with 17 bases in the middle. There are 15 residues in the CDR3. The CDR3 DNA sequence: TGTGCCAGCAGTAGGGGGTATGGAAGCTTCTACGAGCAGTACTTC. Protein: CASSRGYGSFYEQYF.

V gene TRBV10-1 combines with J gene TRBJ2-1, with 9 bases aligning to TRBD1. The J segment lost 15 bases and the V segment lost 3 bases, leaving 9 bases of the junction unmatched. The CDR3 has 13 residues. From germline, CDR1 is WNHNN and CDR2 SYGVQD (reference sequence). The CDR3 DNA follows: TGCGCCAGCAGTGACCTTGGACAGGGGTCCTGGTTCTTC. It specifies CASSDLGQGSWFF.

The chain has TRBV10-3 and TRBJ1-4; 7 bases match TRBD1. Unmatched junction bases numbered 4, after V lost 4 bases and J lost 8 bases. CDR3 length: 13 residues. Germline loops: CDR1 ENHRY, CDR2 SYGVKD. The CDR3 nucleotides read TGTGCCATCAGTGCCGGACAGGAGGAAAAACTGTTTTTT. Translation: CAISAGQEEKLFF.

This chain joins TRBV5-1 and TRBJ2-1, with TRBD2 identical over 12 bases. V gave up 1 base and J gave up 8 bases; unmatched junction bases: 10. CDR1 is SGHRS and CDR2 is YFSETQ in the germline V gene. The CDR3 is 17 amino acids. The CDR3 is CASSLTLAGGAGYEQFF. The CDR3 bases are TGCGCCAGCAGCTTGACGCTAGCGGGAGGGGCTGGATATGAGCAGTTCTTC.

This clone was found once. The chain has TRBV7-9 and TRBJ1-4; 8 bases are shared with TRBD1. Trimming removed 5 bases from V and 7 bases from J; junction bases left unmatched: 9. Germline loops: CDR1 SEHNR, CDR2 FQNEAQ (reference sequence). The CDR3 covers 15 residues. The CDR3 loop is CASSVPGGDAEKLFF. The DNA of the CDR3 is TGTGCCAGCAGCGTACCAGGGGGCGATGCTGAAAAACTGTTTTTT. The full variable domain, its missing parts supplied by reference TRBV7-9 and TRBJ1-4, is DTGVSQNPRHKITKRGQNVTFRCDPISEHNRLYWYRQTLGQGPEFLTYFQNEAQLEKSRLLSDRFSAERPKGSFSTLEIQRTEQGDSAMYLCASSVPGGDAEKLFFGSGTQLSVL.

The chain couples TRBV6-5 to TRBJ2-3; maybe TRBD2 (5 bases). Trimming removed 5 bases from V and 3 bases from J, with 9 bases in between. Germline lookup yields CDR1 MNHEY and CDR2 SVGAGI. This CDR3 contains 13 residues. The DNA of the CDR3 is TGTGCCAGCAGTCAACCGGGAACAGATACGCAGTATTTT. Its translation is CASSQPGTDTQYF.

This rearrangement joins TRBV2 to TRBJ2-7; maybe TRBD2 (5 bases). Germline assignment: CDR1 SNHLY and CDR2 FYNNEI. The V gene lost 7 bases and the J gene lost 2 bases, with 9 bases spanning the gap. The CDR3 has 12 residues. The CDR3 reads CASIRAAYEQYF. DNA for the CDR3: TGTGCCAGCATCCGAGCGGCCTACGAGCAGTACTTC.

This sequence joins TRBV18 and TRBJ2-5; 15 nucleotides line up with TRBD2. Unmatched junction bases numbered 6, after V lost 5 bases and J lost 2 bases. This CDR3 comprises 17 residues. Germline CDR1 is KGHSH and CDR2 is LQKENI. CDR3 sequence: CASSEGLAGGPQETQYF. The CDR3 DNA sequence: TGTGCCAGCTCAGAGGGACTAGCGGGAGGCCCACAAGAGACCCAGTACTTC.

This rearrangement joins TRBV2 to TRBJ1-2; TRBD1 matches at 9 bases. Germline V gene data show CDR1 as SNHLY and CDR2 as FYNNEI. The CDR3 spans 13 residues. V lost 11 bases to trimming and J lost 8 bases; unmatched junction nucleotides: 12. The CDR3, as DNA: TGTGCCTCCCAGATACAGGGGGCCGAGGGCTACACCTTC. Translation gives CASQIQGAEGYTF.

The V call is TRBV15, the J call TRBJ2-7, with 10 bases aligning to TRBD1. Germline V gives CDR1 LNHNV, CDR2 YYDKDF (reference sequence). The length of the CDR3 is 16 residues. Germline trimming cut 1 base from V and 4 bases from J; bases unmatched to any gene: 7. The CDR3 coding sequence is TGTGCCACCAGCAGAGCAACGGGACAGGGGCCTTACGAGCAGTACTTC. Translating it yields CATSRATGQGPYEQYF.

This clone was seen a handful of times. CDR3 sequence: CASSPGQEYYEQYF. DNA for the CDR3: TGTGCCAGCAGTCCAGGACAGGAGTACTACGAGCAGTACTTC. The rearrangement uses TRBV6-6 and TRBJ2-7, with 7 bases fitting TRBD1. With 5 bases clipped from V and 3 bases from J, the junction kept 7 bases outside the gene matches. The CDR3 has 14 amino acids. CDR1 and CDR2 (germline): MNHNY, SVGAGI (reference sequence).

This clone was seen only once. This chain links TRBV10-2 with TRBJ2-1; 11 bases line up with TRBD2. The CDR3 loop spans 19 amino acids. CDR1 is WSHSY and CDR2 is SAAADI in the germline V gene. V shed 6 bases and J 0 bases; nucleotides not matched to a gene: 13. In DNA form, the CDR3 reads TGCGCCAGCAGCCAAGGACTAGCGGGTACTTTAAGCTCCTACAATGAGCAGTTCTTC. It specifies CASSQGLAGTLSSYNEQFF.

The rearrangement joins TRBV11-3 to TRBJ2-2; 9 bases fit TRBD2. The CDR3 contains 17 residues. Trimming took 5 bases from V and 0 from J; bases not matched to a gene: 7. CDR1 and CDR2 from the germline V gene are SGHNT and YENEEA. CDR3 loop: CASSPDLAGPNTGELFF. In DNA, the CDR3 is TGTGCCAGCAGCCCAGACCTAGCGGGACCGAACACCGGGGAGCTGTTTTTT.

The chain recombines TRBV4-2 with TRBJ2-1; tentatively, D is TRBD2 (6 bases). V was shortened by 1 base and J by 9 bases, with 13 bases between the two germline ends. Germline V gene data show CDR1 as LGHNA and CDR2 as YNFKEQ. The CDR3 is 14 amino acids. The chain's CDR3 is CASSQGVLALEQFF. In DNA, the CDR3 is TGTGCCAGCAGCCAAGGGGTACTAGCTCTTGAGCAGTTCTTC.

The chain has TRBV4-1 and TRBJ2-7; TRBD2 matches at 8 bases. CDR3 length: 17 residues. Per the germline V gene, CDR1 is MGHRA and CDR2 is YSYEKL. V was clipped by 4 bases and J by 3 bases; unmatched bases: 14. CDR3 coding DNA: TGCGCCAGCAGCCTAACTCCTCCGCCTCGGGGGGGCTACGAGCAGTACTTC. Translation: CASSLTPPPRGGYEQYF.

The DNA for the CDR3 is TGTGCCAGTAGTGAAGAACTAGCCCGTGAGCAGTTCTTC. The encoded protein is CASSEELAREQFF. The chain couples TRBV19 to TRBJ2-1; D is perhaps TRBD2 (6 bases). This CDR3 region has 13 residues. V lost 5 bases, J lost 9 bases, and 14 bases lay in between. From germline, CDR1 is LNHDA and CDR2 SQIVND (reference sequence).

The chain has TRBV7-8 and TRBJ2-5, with a weak D call TRBD2 (5 bases). This CDR3 comprises 14 residues. V shed 1 base and J shed 5 bases, with 11 bases lying between them. CDR1 is SGHVS, CDR2 FQNEAQ, per germline. CDR3 in DNA: TGTGCCAGCAGCTTAGTCGGGGTCTCGGAGACCCAGTACTTC. Translating it yields CASSLVGVSETQYF.

The gene calls are TRBV28 and TRBJ2-2; 7 bases are a match to TRBD1. Germline V lookup: CDR1 MDHEN, CDR2 SYDVKM. The length of the CDR3 is 14 residues. With 5 bases clipped from V and 6 bases from J, the junction kept 6 bases outside the gene matches. The CDR3 here is CASSPPDRAGELFF. The CDR3 DNA reads as TGTGCCAGCAGTCCTCCCGACAGGGCCGGGGAGCTGTTTTTT.

The chain links TRBV5-1 to TRBJ2-1, with TRBD2 identical over 9 bases. Unmatched junction bases numbered 18, after V lost 4 bases and J lost 10 bases. The CDR3 has 17 amino acids. CDR1 is SGHRS, CDR2 YFSETQ, per germline. CDR3: CASSHSDLLAGVGEQFF. Here the CDR3 DNA reads TGCGCCAGCAGCCACTCAGATCTGTTAGCGGGAGTTGGGGAGCAGTTCTTC.

The chain is built from TRBV29-1 and TRBJ2-2; D is uncertain. Trimming took off 7 bases at V and 8 bases at J, with 17 bases between the two ends. This CDR3 is built from 13 residues. The germline V gene has CDR1 SQVTM and CDR2 ANQGSEA. Here the CDR3 DNA reads TGCAGCGGGTCCTATGGGCGTCGGGGGGAGCTGTTTTTT. This codes for CSGSYGRRGELFF.

The chain has TRBV4-2 and TRBJ1-4; 9 bases agree with TRBD1. There are 16 residues in the CDR3. Trimming at V came to 5 bases and at J to 8 bases, leaving 12 bases not matched to a gene. Germline CDR1 LGHNA, CDR2 YNFKEQ. The CDR3 bases are TGTGCCAGCAGCTCACCCACGGGGACAGGGATGGAAAAACTGTTTTTT. Translated, it gives CASSSPTGTGMEKLFF.

CDR3 loop: CASSWSGTGGGEQYF. CDR3 DNA: TGCGCCAGCAGCTGGTCCGGGACAGGGGGAGGCGAGCAGTACTTC. This chain uses TRBV5-1 with TRBJ2-7; 11 bases agree with TRBD1. Germline V lookup: CDR1 SGHRS, CDR2 YFSETQ. The V gene end was trimmed by 3 bases and the J gene end by 6 bases; junction bases not matched to a gene: 8. There are 15 residues in the CDR3.

The V and J genes are TRBV11-2 and TRBJ1-3; possibly TRBD1 for D (5 bases). Trimming took 8 bases from V and 0 from J, leaving 11 bases between them. The CDR3 covers 14 residues. The V gene's germline CDR1 is SGHAT and CDR2 FQNNGV. As DNA, the CDR3 is TGTGCCAGCCTGGGGGGGGGCTCTGGAAACACCATATATTTT. Translating gives CASLGGGSGNTIYF.

The rearrangement links TRBV6-5 to TRBJ1-2; D may be TRBD1 (5 bases). The germline V gene has CDR1 MNHEY and CDR2 SVGAGI. V was shortened by 5 bases and J by 5 bases, with 12 bases between the two germline ends. The CDR3 has 13 residues. The chain's CDR3 is CASSTDSTYGYTF. In DNA, the CDR3 is TGTGCCAGCAGTACCGACAGTACATATGGCTACACCTTC.

J is TRBJ1-1 and V is TRBV11-1, with D possibly TRBD1 on 5 matching bases. This CDR3 comprises 13 residues. CDR1 is SGHAT, CDR2 FQDESV, per germline (reference sequence). V dropped 5 bases and J dropped 4 bases, with 11 bases sitting between them. Written as DNA, the CDR3 is TGTGCCAGCAGCCCCAGAAGGGGCACTGAAGCTTTCTTT. Encoded protein: CASSPRRGTEAFF.

The rearrangement links TRBV5-1 to TRBJ1-1; 9 bases are a match to TRBD1. Germline CDR1 reads SGHRS; CDR2 reads YFSETQ. The CDR3 has 13 amino acids. With 5 bases clipped from V and 9 bases from J, the junction kept 8 bases outside the gene matches. The CDR3 loop reads CASSGDREIQAFF. In nucleotides, the CDR3 is TGCGCCAGCAGTGGGGACAGGGAGATTCAAGCTTTCTTT.

This clone has a single count. The V gene is TRBV29-1, the J gene TRBJ2-7, with D perhaps TRBD2 (6 bases). V shed 5 bases and J shed 3 bases, with 8 bases lying between them. The CDR3 loop spans 11 amino acids. From germline, CDR1 is SQVTM and CDR2 ANQGSEA. The CDR3 loop is CSVLDYYEQYF. In DNA, the CDR3 is TGCAGCGTTCTGGACTACTACGAGCAGTACTTC.